This TCR beta chain is from a study of T cell responses to AZD1222 COVID-19 vaccine. Study results and limitations: Spike was spanned by vaccine-associated CD4 TCRs, with dominance at 160-218 and 743-854. It was only after the peak T cell response that any repertoires were sampled. Two AZD1222 administrations were followed by greater Spike-specific TCR breadth and depth.

The method was immunoSEQ multiplex PCR; TCRdb's version includes in-frame clones alone and lacks a portion of them. Of some 140,000 clones in the sample, approximately 90% are singletons; the top ten hold 2.8%. Germline CDR1 SNHLY, CDR2 FYNNEI. Trimming cost V 7 bases and J 2 bases, with 17 bases left between them. The CDR3 is 15 residues long. As for this clone: The antigen is undetermined.

The TCR comes from an adult in good health. Sample: peripheral blood, taken on day 0 of AZD1222 vaccination. The chain has TRBV2 and TRBJ2-5, with TRBD1 as a possible D gene (6 bases). The CDR3 DNA follows: TGTGCCAGCACTATCCTAGCAGGGGAACAAGAGACCCAGTACTTC. Translation: CASTILAGEQETQYF. The complete variable domain, with remaining parts taken from reference TRBV2 and TRBJ2-5, reads EPEVTQTPSHQVTQMGQEVILRCVPISNHLYFYWYRQILGQKVEFLVSFYNNEISEKSEIFDDQFSVERPDGSNFTLKIRSTKLEDSAMYFCASTILAGEQETQYFGPGTRLLVL.